These 26 T cell receptor beta chains came from one sample sequenced in a study of Ad26.COV2.S vaccination and SARS-CoV-2 variants. The treatment was: around 19 received Ad26.COV2.S at low or high dose, single or two shots; 5 received placebo; per-sample allocation not given. Collection of samples fell on day 63 after the first vaccine or placebo injection. Sequencing used immunoSEQ multiplex PCR; TCRdb keeps in-frame clones, though not all of them. Of some 270,000 clones detected, approximately 90% appear once; the ten largest clones hold 2.9%. Sequenced here: peripheral blood, sampled in a trial of Ad26.COV2.S vaccine versus placebo. Receptors originate from a person between 18 and 65 years old who received the Ad26.COV2.S COVID-19 vaccine or a placebo.

The chain is built from TRBV5-5 and TRBJ1-1; 7 bases are shared with TRBD1. Germline V gene lookup returns CDR1 SGHKS and CDR2 YYEKEE (reference sequence). V dropped 4 bases and J dropped 3; count of bases not matched to a gene: 3. The CDR3 covers 13 residues. The CDR3 DNA follows: TGTGCCAGCAGCAGACAGGGAGACACTGAAGCTTTCTTT. This gives the protein CASSRQGDTEAFF.

The V call is TRBV2, the J call TRBJ2-3; no clear D. Trimming pared 5 bases from V and 0 bases from J, leaving 6 bases between. The CDR3 covers 13 residues. CDR1 and CDR2 from the germline V gene are SNHLY and FYNNEI. In nucleotides, the CDR3 is TGTGCCAGCAGTTCCCTTAGCACAGATACGCAGTATTTT. As protein: CASSSLSTDTQYF. Full variable domain (missing parts from reference TRBV2 and TRBJ2-3): EPEVTQTPSHQVTQMGQEVILRCVPISNHLYFYWYRQILGQKVEFLVSFYNNEISEKSEIFDDQFSVERPDGSNFTLKIRSTKLEDSAMYFCASSSLSTDTQYFGPGTRLTVL.

The rearrangement uses TRBV30 and TRBJ1-5, with D unresolved. The CDR3 is 12 amino acids. Per germline, CDR1 GTSNPN and CDR2 SVGIG (reference sequence). Trimming removed 0 bases from V and 3 bases from J, with 3 bases in between. The CDR3 nucleotides are TGTGCCTGGAGTGTCAACAATCAGCCCCAGCATTTT. It is translated as CAWSVNNQPQHF.

The gene calls are TRBV5-1 and TRBJ2-3; D remains unclear. The CDR3 is 14 residues long. The V gene's germline CDR1 is SGHRS and CDR2 YFSETQ. Trimming took 0 bases from V and 3 from J, leaving 8 bases between them. This CDR3 reads CASSLEAPTDTQYF. The DNA of the CDR3 is TGCGCCAGCAGCTTGGAGGCCCCGACAGATACGCAGTATTTT.

The chain is built from TRBV18 and TRBJ2-4; no firm D call. Trimming removed 3 bases at V and 8 bases at J, with 14 bases between. The germline CDR1 and CDR2 sequences are KGHSH and LQKENI. The CDR3 length is 14 residues. CDR3 coding DNA: TGTGCCAGCTCACCGGTGGCGCAGGTGGACATTCAGTACTTC. Residues: CASSPVAQVDIQYF.

A few counts support this clone. The V gene is TRBV4-1, the J gene TRBJ1-5; D might be TRBD1 (5 bases). CDR1 is MGHRA, CDR2 YSYEKL, per germline. This CDR3 contains 14 residues. Trimming took off 0 bases at V and 7 bases at J, with 10 bases between the two ends. CDR3 sequence (DNA): TGCGCCAGCAGCCAAGATCCCAGGGCCCAGCCCCAGCATTTT. It encodes CASSQDPRAQPQHF.

The V gene is TRBV3-1 (or the pseudogene TRBV3-2), the J gene TRBJ1-2; D gene ambiguous. The CDR3 sequence is 13 residues long. Germline-derived CDR1 and CDR2 are LGHDT and YNNKEL (reference sequence). V lost 0 bases and J 4 bases, leaving 6 bases between the germline ends. CDR3: CASSQEHRYGYTF. The CDR3 DNA reads TGTGCCAGCAGCCAAGAGCACCGCTATGGCTACACCTTC.

The chain carries TRBV7-9 and TRBJ2-3, with a weak D call TRBD1 (6 bases). Trimming took 5 bases from V and 0 from J, leaving 12 bases between them. The germline CDR1 and CDR2 sequences are SEHNR and FQNEAQ (reference sequence). The CDR3 loop spans 15 amino acids. The CDR3 DNA reads TGTGCCAGCAGCAGCAGCGGACAGAGCACAGATACGCAGTATTTT. It specifies CASSSSGQSTDTQYF.

V is TRBV6-6 and J is TRBJ1-4; 7 bases align to TRBD1. The CDR3 runs to 15 residues. Germline V CDR1 and CDR2: MNHNY, SVGAGI (reference sequence). The J segment lost 4 bases and the V segment lost 0 bases, leaving 2 bases of the junction unmatched. CDR3 sequence reads: CASSYSDRNNEKLFF. The CDR3 nucleotides are TGTGCCAGCAGTTACTCGGACAGGAATAATGAAAAACTGTTTTTT.

This chain's CDR3 is CASSGTGTYEQYF. The CDR3 DNA reads TGTGCCAGCAGTGGGACAGGGACCTACGAGCAGTACTTC. This chain uses TRBV5-4 with TRBJ2-7; the match to TRBD1 covers 9 bases. Per the germline V gene, CDR1 is SGHNT and CDR2 is YYREEE (reference sequence). This CDR3 contains 13 residues. Losses at the gene ends were 5 bases for V and 2 bases for J; bases not matched to a gene: 2. Drawing the rest from reference TRBV5-4 and TRBJ2-7, the complete variable domain is ETGVTQSPTHLIKTRGQQVTLRCSSQSGHNTVSWYQQALGQGPQFIFQYYREEENGRGNFPPRFSGLQFPNYSSELNVNALELDDSALYLCASSGTGTYEQYFGPGTRLTVT.

The chain uses TRBV7-8 and TRBJ2-7; 8 positions agree with TRBD2. The germline V gene encodes CDR1 SGHVS and CDR2 FQNEAQ. CDR3 length: 18 amino acids. The trim removed 2 bases at V and 3 bases at J, leaving 15 bases unmatched. CDR3 sequence: CASSLKAGGAPGNYEQYV. The DNA for the CDR3 is TGTGCCAGCAGCTTAAAGGCGGGAGGAGCGCCGGGGAACTACGAGCAGTACGTC.

The chain carries TRBV11-3 and TRBJ1-1; D is ambiguous. The CDR3 loop spans 15 amino acids. The ends were cut back, 5 bases at V and 1 base at J, with 14 bases in the middle. The V gene's germline CDR1 is SGHNT and CDR2 YENEEA. The CDR3 sequence is CASSLAGAGNTEAFF. The CDR3 DNA follows: TGTGCCAGCAGCCTCGCCGGTGCGGGGAACACTGAAGCTTTCTTT.

The V and J genes are TRBV7-2 and TRBJ1-1; no definite D call. Germline V gene sequence: CDR1 SGHTA, CDR2 FQGNSA. V was pared by 7 bases and J by 4 bases, with 16 bases between. CDR3 size: 14 residues. CDR3 residues: CASIGILLGTEAFF. Written as DNA, the CDR3 is TGTGCCAGCATTGGTATTCTCCTCGGCACTGAAGCTTTCTTT.

The gene calls are TRBV5-4 and TRBJ2-3, with 11 bases identical to TRBD2. The ends lost 5 bases at V and 5 bases at J; junction bases unmatched: 4. Germline V lookup: CDR1 SGHNT, CDR2 YYREEE (reference sequence). The CDR3 has 14 residues. The CDR3 protein is CASRLAGVKDTQYF. The DNA for the CDR3 is TGTGCCAGCAGACTAGCGGGAGTGAAAGATACGCAGTATTTT.

This clone was picked up one time. The chain has TRBV2 and TRBJ1-1; 8 bases match TRBD1. Unmatched junction bases numbered 5, after V lost 4 bases and J lost 1 base. Germline CDR1 SNHLY, CDR2 FYNNEI. The CDR3 spans 15 residues. The CDR3 reads CASSVDRAGNTEAFF. For the CDR3, the DNA is TGTGCCAGCAGTGTGGACAGGGCCGGGAACACTGAAGCTTTCTTT.

In its sample, this clone was seen a few times. The chain combines TRBV12-3 or TRBV12-4 with TRBJ1-5; D unclear. V dropped 8 bases and J dropped 4 bases, with 12 bases sitting between them. The CDR3 runs to 13 residues. CDR3 in amino acids: CASAVSKNQPQHF. The CDR3 DNA sequence: TGTGCCAGCGCTGTATCTAAAAATCAGCCCCAGCATTTT.

This chain uses TRBV9 with TRBJ1-3; D gene unclear. There are 14 residues in the CDR3. Germline V gene data show CDR1 as SGDLS and CDR2 as YYNGEE. The V and J ends lost 1 base and 4 bases respectively, with 9 bases between them. DNA of the CDR3: TGTGCCAGCAGCGTAACCCTGGTCGGAAACACCATATATTTT. Translation: CASSVTLVGNTIYF.

V usage is TRBV19 and J usage is TRBJ1-4; the D is unclear. Germline CDR1 LNHDA, CDR2 SQIVND (reference sequence). V lost 5 bases and J 4 bases, leaving 11 bases between the germline ends. The CDR3 contains 14 residues. The CDR3 nucleotides read TGTGCCAGTAGTCGCGGGCGTTATAATGAAAAACTGTTTTTT. Its protein product is CASSRGRYNEKLFF.

The rearrangement uses TRBV5-5 and TRBJ2-1; perhaps TRBD2 as D (5 bases). Trimming left V 1 base short and J 6 bases short, with 20 bases between. The germline CDR1 and CDR2 sequences are SGHKS and YYEKEE (reference sequence). The CDR3 runs to 17 residues. CDR3 region: CASSLRGSPGFSNEQFF. The CDR3 DNA reads as TGTGCCAGCAGCTTGCGGGGTTCACCGGGATTTAGCAATGAGCAGTTCTTC.

The CDR3 reads CASSSPRGLGTDTQYF. In nucleotides, the CDR3 is TGTGCCAGTAGTAGCCCTCGGGGGCTGGGGACAGATACGCAGTATTTT. This rearrangement joins TRBV19 to TRBJ2-3; D tentatively reads TRBD1 or TRBD2 (6 bases each). V lost 4 bases to trimming and J lost 3 bases, with 17 bases between them. The CDR3 sequence is 16 residues long. Germline assignment: CDR1 LNHDA and CDR2 SQIVND (reference sequence).

V is TRBV5-1 and J is TRBJ1-1; 7 bases agree with TRBD1. The V gene's germline CDR1 is SGHRS and CDR2 YFSETQ. V trimming: 2 bases; J trimming: 0 bases; junction bases outside the gene matches: 10. This CDR3 has 17 amino acids. CDR3 sequence reads: CASSFNDRVLMNTEAFF. The CDR3 DNA sequence: TGCGCCAGCAGCTTTAACGACAGGGTCCTCATGAACACTGAAGCTTTCTTT.

The chain links TRBV6-2 or TRBV6-3 to TRBJ1-2; 8 bases agree with TRBD1. The germline V gene has CDR1 MNHEY and CDR2 SVGEGT. There are 14 residues in the CDR3. J was trimmed by 8 bases and V by 5 bases; bases with no gene match: 10. In nucleotides, the CDR3 is TGTGCCAGCAGTATCCGGGACAGGCTTAGAGGCTACACCTTC. The encoded protein is CASSIRDRLRGYTF.

The chain is built from TRBV6-5 and TRBJ1-1; TRBD1 matches at 11 bases. CDR1 is MNHEY, CDR2 SVGAGI, per germline. CDR3 length equals 15 residues. Losses at the gene ends were 5 bases for V and 5 bases for J; bases not matched to a gene: 7. The CDR3 region has the DNA TGTGCCAGCAGTACCGGGACAGGGGGTGGTACTGAAGCTTTCTTT. Its protein product is CASSTGTGGGTEAFF.

The genes are TRBV5-5 and TRBJ1-4; D perhaps matches TRBD1 (6 bases). Germline V gives CDR1 SGHKS, CDR2 YYEKEE (reference sequence). This CDR3 contains 15 residues. With 0 bases removed from V and 8 bases from J, the gap between germline ends came to 14 bases. The CDR3 sequence is CASSLEWQGYEKLFF. The DNA of the CDR3 is TGTGCCAGCAGCTTGGAGTGGCAGGGGTACGAAAAACTGTTTTTT.

This chain links TRBV19 with TRBJ2-1; D gene ambiguous. Trimming stripped 3 bases from V and 3 bases from J, with 6 bases between. The germline CDR1 and CDR2 sequences are LNHDA and SQIVND (reference sequence). The CDR3 loop spans 13 amino acids. Here the CDR3 reads CASSIGSYNEQFF. The CDR3 DNA sequence: TGTGCCAGTAGTATCGGAAGCTACAATGAGCAGTTCTTC.

The V gene is TRBV27, the J gene TRBJ2-3, with TRBD1 as a possible D gene (5 bases). The CDR3 loop spans 18 amino acids. Germline lookup yields CDR1 MNHEY and CDR2 SMNVEV (reference sequence). Deletions cut 7 bases from V and 0 bases from J, with 23 bases between. Here the CDR3 DNA reads TGTGCCAGCATCCCAAGGGGTATAGATGGATATAGCACAGATACGCAGTATTTT. Translation gives CASIPRGIDGYSTDTQYF.